These 27 T cell receptor beta chains originate from one sample sequenced in a study of T-cell memory formation after mild COVID-19. Via MiXCR, TCRdb re-called the 5' RACE reads, giving one row per CDR3 protein. This repertoire shows some 440,000 distinct CDR3 sequences, approximately 23% found once; its top ten account for approximately 12%. The sequenced material came from PBMCs or a T cell subset sorted from them (not recorded which). The receptors derive from an adult woman who had mild COVID-19 (a few samples of this study predate the infection). Cell type and time point are not known.

The rearrangement uses TRBV4-3 and TRBJ2-1; 10 bases align to TRBD2. Germline lookup yields CDR1 LGHNA and CDR2 YSLEER. J lost 12 bases, V lost 0 bases, and 14 bases had no gene match. The CDR3 is made up of 17 amino acids. The CDR3 reads CASSQDHRGSGRLAQFF. The CDR3 bases are TGCGCCAGCAGCCAAGATCATAGGGGTAGCGGGAGGTTGGCGCAGTTCTTC.

The CDR3 loop is CASSLGVGGLETQYF. CDR3 coding DNA: TGTGCCAGCAGCTTGGGGGTCGGGGGGTTAGAGACCCAGTACTTC. This chain links TRBV5-5 with TRBJ2-5, with 7 bases fitting TRBD2. The CDR3 runs 15 residues. CDR1 is SGHKS, CDR2 YYEKEE, per germline (reference sequence). J gave up 4 bases and V 0 bases, and 6 bases lay outside the gene matches.

The rearrangement links TRBV12-3 or TRBV12-4 to TRBJ1-1; D gene uncertain. Trimming removed 5 bases from V and 0 bases from J, with 4 bases in between. This CDR3 contains 12 residues. The CDR3: CASSTMNTEAFF. CDR3 nucleotide sequence: TGTGCCAGCAGTACGATGAACACTGAAGCTTTCTTT.

The chain employs TRBV11-2 and TRBJ2-1, with TRBD1 matching over 9 bases. The CDR3 runs to 15 residues. V dropped 2 bases and J dropped 11; count of bases not matched to a gene: 10. Looked up from germline, CDR1 is SGHAT and CDR2 is FQNNGV. The CDR3 nucleotides read TGTGCCAGCAGCTTACGGGACAGGGCTTCGAAAAAGCAGTTCTTC. Protein product: CASSLRDRASKKQFF. The full variable domain, completed using reference TRBV11-2 and TRBJ2-1, is EAGVAQSPRYKIIEKRQSVAFWCNPISGHATLYWYQQILGQGPKLLIQFQNNGVVDDSQLPKDRFSAERLKGVDSTLKIQPAKLEDSAVYLCASSLRDRASKKQFFGPGTRLTVL.

The chain employs TRBV7-2 and TRBJ2-7; 10 bases line up with TRBD2. From germline, CDR1 is SGHTA and CDR2 FQGNSA. This CDR3 is built from 15 residues. J lost 2 bases, V lost 4 bases, and 5 bases had no gene match. The CDR3 loop is CASSSLAGVPYEQYF. The CDR3 DNA reads TGTGCCAGCAGCTCCCTAGCGGGAGTTCCCTACGAGCAGTACTTC.

This clonotype was found a few times. V and J are TRBV24-1 and TRBJ2-5; 8 nucleotides match TRBD2. V shed 4 bases, J shed 5 bases, and the junction held 5 bases outside the gene matches. Germline V gives CDR1 KGHDR, CDR2 SFDVKD. CDR3 size: 14 residues. CDR3 in DNA: TGTGCCACCAGTGACCCCGGGAGGGTCGAGACCCAGTACTTC. Encoded protein: CATSDPGRVETQYF.

The chain combines TRBV20-1 with TRBJ2-2, with 12 bases identical to TRBD2. CDR1 is DFQATT and CDR2 is SNEGSKA in the germline V gene (reference sequence). The CDR3 is made up of 14 amino acids. Trimming at V came to 5 bases and at J to 7 bases, leaving 5 bases not matched to a gene. This chain's CDR3 is CSALTSGSIGELFF. The CDR3 DNA reads TGCAGTGCTTTGACTAGCGGGAGTATCGGGGAGCTGTTTTTT.

The V gene is TRBV7-2, the J gene TRBJ2-7, with 9 nucleotides matching TRBD2. This CDR3 is built from 15 residues. Germline V CDR1 and CDR2: SGHTA, FQGNSA. V lost 1 base to trimming and J lost 4 bases; unmatched junction nucleotides: 5. DNA of the CDR3: TGTGCCAGCAGCTTAGAGTCTAGCGGGGCTTACGAGCAGTACTTC. Translation: CASSLESSGAYEQYF.

J is TRBJ2-1 and V is TRBV20-1, with 13 bases identical to TRBD2. With V trimmed by 0 bases and J by 1 base, 6 bases remained unmatched. This CDR3 has 18 amino acids. Germline CDR1 is DFQATT and CDR2 is SNEGSKA (reference sequence). This CDR3 is CSARDSRTSGSSYNEQFF. In DNA, the CDR3 is TGCAGTGCTAGAGATTCAAGGACTAGCGGGAGTTCCTACAATGAGCAGTTCTTC.

This clonotype was counted a few times. The chain employs TRBV6-2 or TRBV6-3 and TRBJ1-1; no clear D. The CDR3 is 14 amino acids. V was shortened by 3 bases and J by 7 bases, with 15 bases between the two germline ends. Germline CDR1 and CDR2: MNHEY and SVGEGT. The CDR3, as DNA: TGTGCCAGCAGTTATGAATCCCCACGGTTTGAAGCTTTCTTT. Translated, it gives CASSYESPRFEAFF.

This CDR3 is CASSIVGIGPDNEAFF. As DNA, the CDR3 is TGTGCCAGTAGTATAGTCGGCATAGGTCCGGACAATGAAGCTTTCTTT. The chain carries TRBV19 and TRBJ1-1; a possible D gene is TRBD1 (5 bases). The length of the CDR3 is 16 residues. Per germline, CDR1 LNHDA and CDR2 SQIVND (reference sequence). V gave up 1 base and J gave up 7 bases, with 19 bases separating them. The entire variable domain, with the rest obtained from reference TRBV19 and TRBJ1-1, is as follows: DGGITQSPKYLFRKEGQNVTLSCEQNLNHDAMYWYRQDPGQGLRLIYYSQIVNDFQKGDIAEGYSVSREKKESFPLTVTSAQKNPTAFYLCASSIVGIGPDNEAFFGQGTRLTVV.

This clonotype turned up a few times. The chain carries TRBV10-3 and TRBJ2-3, with TRBD2 matching 10 bases. J was trimmed by 4 bases and V by 8 bases; bases with no gene match: 6. CDR3 size: 14 residues. The germline gives CDR1 ENHRY, CDR2 SYGVKD. CDR3 coding DNA: TGTGCCATCCAGAAAGCGGGAGGGCCAGATACGCAGTATTTT. Protein product: CAIQKAGGPDTQYF.

This clonotype was seen only a few times. This chain joins TRBV12-3 or TRBV12-4 and TRBJ1-1; a weak D match, TRBD1 (5 bases). With 5 bases removed from V and 0 bases from J, the gap between germline ends came to 13 bases. This CDR3 is built from 15 residues. The CDR3 is CASSNTRGMNTEAFF. CDR3 coding DNA: TGTGCCAGCAGTAATACCCGGGGCATGAACACTGAAGCTTTCTTT.

The J gene is TRBJ2-1, the V gene TRBV6-2 or TRBV6-3, with 14 positions matching TRBD2. V trimming: 2 bases; J trimming: 9 bases; junction bases outside the gene matches: 3. This CDR3 spans 15 amino acids. Looked up from germline, CDR1 is MNHEY and CDR2 is SVGEGT. CDR3: CASSYGGLAGAEQFF. In nucleotides, the CDR3 is TGTGCCAGCAGTTACGGGGGACTAGCGGGAGCTGAGCAGTTCTTC.

This sequence joins TRBV9 and TRBJ2-1; D could derive from TRBD1 or TRBD2 (6 bases each). V gave up 3 bases and J gave up 5 bases, with 15 bases separating them. Looked up from germline, CDR1 is SGDLS and CDR2 is YYNGEE. The CDR3 covers 15 residues. The CDR3 DNA is TGTGCCAGCAGCGCGGAGGGCAGGGACAACAATGAGCAGTTCTTC. It encodes CASSAEGRDNNEQFF.

This sequence joins TRBV7-6 and TRBJ2-1; 7 positions agree with TRBD1. The V gene's germline CDR1 is SGHVS and CDR2 FNYEAQ. The V segment lost 1 base and the J segment 5 bases; nucleotides outside the gene matches: 5. This CDR3 contains 15 residues. This CDR3 reads CASSLEQGIHNEQFF. The CDR3 region has the DNA TGTGCCAGCAGCTTAGAACAGGGGATACACAATGAGCAGTTCTTC.

This clonotype occurred a few times. This chain connects TRBV6-5 to TRBJ2-2, with TRBD2 matching over 12 bases. CDR1 and CDR2 from the germline V gene are MNHEY and SVGAGI. This CDR3 comprises 18 residues. V gave up 2 bases and J gave up 4 bases; unmatched junction bases: 8. The CDR3 DNA follows: TGTGCCAGCAGTTACGGTCTAGCGGGAGGGCCCAGCACCGGGGAGCTGTTTTTT. This sequence encodes CASSYGLAGGPSTGELFF.

This clonotype showed up just a few times. The J gene is TRBJ1-4, the V gene TRBV9; D is uncertain. Deletions cut 5 bases from V and 8 bases from J, with 28 bases between. The CDR3 contains 18 residues. CDR1 SGDLS and CDR2 YYNGEE come from the germline V gene. The CDR3 here is CASSAFDNVGSSKEKLFF. The DNA for the CDR3 is TGTGCCAGCAGTGCATTCGACAACGTTGGATCGAGCAAGGAAAAACTGTTTTTT.

This clonotype was counted a few times. The CDR3 DNA is TGTGCCAGCAGCTTAGCCTCGACCCAGTACTTC. This gives the protein CASSLASTQYF. V gene TRBV7-9 combines with J gene TRBJ2-5; D ambiguous. This CDR3 region has 11 residues. The germline CDR1 and CDR2 sequences are SEHNR and FQNEAQ (reference sequence). V dropped 0 bases and J dropped 7 bases, with 3 bases sitting between them.

This clonotype has only a few counts. The chain employs TRBV7-2 and TRBJ2-1, with 7 bases lining up with TRBD2. Germline trimming cut 6 bases from V and 10 bases from J; bases unmatched to any gene: 15. The CDR3 has 15 residues. Per the germline V gene, CDR1 is SGHTA and CDR2 is FQGNSA. The chain's CDR3 is CASRRWGLRVGEQFF. Here the CDR3 DNA reads TGTGCCAGCAGACGTTGGGGACTAAGGGTGGGGGAGCAGTTCTTC.

The rearrangement joins TRBV24-1 to TRBJ1-2; D is unclear. This CDR3 is 14 amino acids long. Germline CDR1 and CDR2: KGHDR and SFDVKD. The V gene lost 3 bases and the J gene lost 4 bases, with 11 bases spanning the gap. CDR3 residues: CATSDPWRSYGYTF. CDR3 nucleotides: TGTGCCACCAGTGATCCGTGGCGCAGCTATGGCTACACCTTC.

The chain links TRBV27 to TRBJ1-1; maybe TRBD1 (6 bases). The length of the CDR3 is 16 residues. Trimming removed 8 bases from V and 6 bases from J, with 25 bases in between. The germline CDR1 and CDR2 sequences are MNHEY and SMNVEV (reference sequence). CDR3 nucleotides: TGTGCCAGCCACCTCGGAACAGGGTTTCATTTAGCTGAAGCTTTCTTT. Translated: CASHLGTGFHLAEAFF.

This clonotype was seen more than once but under ten times. This chain uses TRBV28 with TRBJ2-3; 9 nucleotides match TRBD1. Trimming cost V 5 bases and J 10 bases; bases outside gene matches: 16. The CDR3 runs 16 residues. Looked up from germline, CDR1 is MDHEN and CDR2 is SYDVKM. CDR3 residues: CASSPPGQGLHTAQYF. CDR3 DNA: TGTGCCAGCAGTCCCCCGGGACAGGGCCTTCACACGGCGCAGTATTTT.

The chain links TRBV7-9 to TRBJ2-7, with unresolved D. The CDR3 length is 12 residues. Germline assignment: CDR1 SEHNR and CDR2 FQNEAQ (reference sequence). Deletions cut 5 bases from V and 4 bases from J, with 9 bases between. The CDR3 loop reads CASSDTHYEQYF. CDR3 DNA: TGTGCCAGCAGCGACACTCATTACGAGCAGTACTTC.

The chain employs TRBV5-1 and TRBJ2-1; either TRBD1 or TRBD2 may supply D (5 bases each). Per germline, CDR1 SGHRS and CDR2 YFSETQ. The CDR3 runs 13 residues. V was pared by 2 bases and J by 10 bases, with 13 bases between. The CDR3 loop reads CASSFPGRVEQFF. As DNA, the CDR3 is TGCGCCAGCAGCTTCCCGGGACGGGTCGAGCAGTTCTTC. Supplemented by reference TRBV5-1 and TRBJ2-1, the full variable domain reads KAGVTQTPRYLIKTRGQQVTLSCSPISGHRSVSWYQQTPGQGLQFLFEYFSETQRNKGNFPGRFSGRQFSNSRSEMNVSTLELGDSALYLCASSFPGRVEQFFGPGTRLTVL.

This clonotype was counted between two and nine times. The V and J genes are TRBV5-1 and TRBJ1-2, with D perhaps matching TRBD1 (6 bases). The CDR3 is made up of 15 amino acids. V lost 0 bases and J 2 bases, leaving 11 bases between the germline ends. In germline, CDR1 is SGHRS, CDR2 YFSETQ. The CDR3 protein is CASSLAGRGNYGYTF. The CDR3, as DNA: TGCGCCAGCAGCTTGGCCGGGAGGGGGAACTATGGCTACACCTTC. Supplemented by reference TRBV5-1 and TRBJ1-2, the full variable domain reads KAGVTQTPRYLIKTRGQQVTLSCSPISGHRSVSWYQQTPGQGLQFLFEYFSETQRNKGNFPGRFSGRQFSNSRSEMNVSTLELGDSALYLCASSLAGRGNYGYTFGSGTRLTVV.

The V and J genes are TRBV5-1 and TRBJ2-3, with TRBD2 as a possible D gene (5 bases). Germline lookup yields CDR1 SGHRS and CDR2 YFSETQ. Trimming stripped 4 bases from V and 0 bases from J, with 12 bases between. There are 15 residues in the CDR3. The CDR3 bases are TGCGCCAGCAGCCCCGGGATACCTAGCACAGATACGCAGTATTTT. It codes for CASSPGIPSTDTQYF.